This TCR beta chain was retrieved from a study of patients and donors after allogeneic stem cell transplantation. Using its own MiXCR run on the RT-PCR reads, TCRdb lists one record per CDR3 protein. The repertoire includes nearly 20,000 distinct CDR3 sequences, around 4.5% of them detected once, and roughly 39% sits in the top ten. Unmatched junction bases numbered 11, after V lost 11 bases and J lost 5 bases. Per germline, CDR1 SNHLY and CDR2 FYNNEI. The CDR3 extends over 13 amino acids. The rearrangement joins TRBV2 to TRBJ2-5; 7 bases line up with TRBD2. The sequenced sample consisted of blood, either unsorted or a sorted T cell fraction (not recorded which). The TCR was taken from a human donor who was either an allogeneic HSCT recipient or a stem cell or donor lymphocyte infusion donor (not recorded which). It is not recorded whose cells these are; they may come from a transplant donor. The CDR3 nucleotides are TGTGCCTTAAAAGTTGGGGGGGGGGAGACCCAGTACTTC. Its protein product is CALKVGGGETQYF.